This TCR beta chain was profiled in a study of blood T cell repertoires in COVID-19. Profiling relied on immunoSEQ multiplex PCR, and the TCRdb table lists in-frame clones only, not all of them. The table has about 33,000 clones, approximately 86% seen once. The CDR3 totals 18 residues. The V gene's germline CDR1 is SGHTA and CDR2 FQGNSA. Trimming took 5 bases from V and 0 from J; bases not matched to a gene: 10. This receptor was taken from a human donor in a cohort sampled during active COVID-19. The chain is built from TRBV7-2 and TRBJ1-5; 10 positions match TRBD1. Sequenced material: peripheral blood. As DNA, the CDR3 is TGTGCCAGCAGCCCCCGGGACAGGGGCGTCTATAGCAATCAGCCCCAGCATTTT. Its translation: CASSPRDRGVYSNQPQHF.